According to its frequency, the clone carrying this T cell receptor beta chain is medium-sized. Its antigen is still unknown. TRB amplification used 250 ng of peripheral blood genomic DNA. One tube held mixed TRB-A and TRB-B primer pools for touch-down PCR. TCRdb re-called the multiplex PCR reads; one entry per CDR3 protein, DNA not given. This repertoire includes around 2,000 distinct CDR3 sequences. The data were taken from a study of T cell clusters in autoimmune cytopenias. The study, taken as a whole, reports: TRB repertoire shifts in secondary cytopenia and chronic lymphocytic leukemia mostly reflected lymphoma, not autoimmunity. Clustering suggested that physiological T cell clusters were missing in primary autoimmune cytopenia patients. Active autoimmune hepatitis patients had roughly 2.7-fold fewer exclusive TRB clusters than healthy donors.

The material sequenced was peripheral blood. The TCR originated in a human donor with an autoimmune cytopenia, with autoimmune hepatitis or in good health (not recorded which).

The CDR3 here is CSGAGTSGRVRYNEQFF. V and J are TRBV29-1 and TRBJ2-1; TCRdb proposes TRBD2, but this gene call is untestable without DNA. Looked up from germline, CDR1 is SQVTM and CDR2 is ANQGSEA. This CDR3 region has 17 residues.